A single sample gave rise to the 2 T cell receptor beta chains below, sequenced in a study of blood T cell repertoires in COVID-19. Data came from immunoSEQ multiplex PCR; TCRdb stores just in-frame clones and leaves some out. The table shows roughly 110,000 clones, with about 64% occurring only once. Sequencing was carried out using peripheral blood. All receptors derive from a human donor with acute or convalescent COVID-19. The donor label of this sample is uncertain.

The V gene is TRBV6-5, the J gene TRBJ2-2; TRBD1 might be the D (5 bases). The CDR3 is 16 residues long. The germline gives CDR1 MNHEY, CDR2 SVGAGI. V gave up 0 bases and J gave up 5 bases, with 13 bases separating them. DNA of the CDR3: TGTGCCAGCAGTTACTCAGGGGTCGCGCGGACCGGGGAGCTGTTTTTT. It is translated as CASSYSGVARTGELFF.

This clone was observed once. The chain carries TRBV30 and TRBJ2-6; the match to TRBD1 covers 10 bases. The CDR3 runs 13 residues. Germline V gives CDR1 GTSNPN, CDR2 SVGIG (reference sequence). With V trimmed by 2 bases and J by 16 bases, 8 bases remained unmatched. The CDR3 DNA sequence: TGTGCCTGGAGTCCTGACGGGACAGGGGTACTGACTTTC. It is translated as CAWSPDGTGVLTF.